The T cell receptor (beta chain) described here comes from a study of T cell clusters in autoimmune cytopenias. The CDR3 has 17 residues. Looked up from germline, CDR1 is SGHDN and CDR2 is FVKESK. Study conclusions and caveats: Exclusive TRB clusters were about 2.8-fold more numerous in healthy donors than in active autoimmune hepatitis.

To note about this clonotype: Its antigen is as yet unknown.

TRB rearrangements were amplified by touch-down multiplex PCR with mixed TRB-A/B primers. TCRdb reprocessed the multiplex PCR reads and stores each CDR3 protein as one record, lacking DNA. Across thousands of distinct CDR3 sequences, the top ten clones capture approximately 5.4% of the sample. TRB was amplified from about 270 ng of peripheral blood genomic DNA per sample. The sample comprised peripheral blood. The receptor was isolated from a human donor with an autoimmune cytopenia or autoimmune hepatitis (not recorded which). The genes are TRBV14 and TRBJ2-1; TCRdb selects TRBD2, and the lack of DNA leaves this call unchecked. CDR3 sequence reads: CASSQDISGLARSEQFF.